The 27 T cell receptor beta chains below were found in one sample sequenced in a study of blood T cell repertoires in COVID-19. Clones were read by immunoSEQ multiplex PCR, and TCRdb kept only the in-frame ones, dropping some. The profile covers some 200,000 clones, with around 81% appearing a single time and around 9.3% taken by the ten largest. Sequenced: PBMCs or T cells enriched from blood (not recorded which). All receptors come from a woman aged 45 to 65 with acute COVID-19.

This clone was seen a single time. This chain links TRBV19 with TRBJ1-5; D gene ambiguous. The germline V and J ends were trimmed by 5 bases and 3 bases, with 23 bases remaining between them. Germline CDR1 and CDR2: LNHDA and SQIVND (reference sequence). The CDR3 runs 18 residues. The CDR3 reads CASSRLAASSFNNQPQHF. CDR3 nucleotides: TGTGCCAGTAGTCGACTTGCGGCATCTTCGTTTAACAATCAGCCCCAGCATTTT.

The chain links TRBV11-1 to TRBJ2-7; perhaps TRBD2 as D (6 bases). This CDR3 has 16 amino acids. CDR1 and CDR2 from the germline V gene are SGHAT and FQDESV (reference sequence). V lost 1 base and J lost 1, with 14 bases in between. CDR3 sequence (DNA): TGTGCCAGCAGCTTAGGCCCGGGACTGACATCCTACGAGCAGTACTTC. Translated, it gives CASSLGPGLTSYEQYF.

This clone has only one observation. The gene calls are TRBV27 and TRBJ2-5, with TRBD2 matching over 7 bases. The CDR3 loop spans 14 amino acids. After removal of 3 bases from V and 2 bases from J, the junction contained 3 bases not matched to a gene. Germline CDR1 and CDR2: MNHEY and SMNVEV (reference sequence). The DNA for the CDR3 is TGTGCCAGCAGTTTCGGCGGGGGACAAGAGACCCAGTACTTC. It encodes CASSFGGGQETQYF.

The J gene is TRBJ2-2, the V gene TRBV6-2 or TRBV6-3, with 8 bases fitting TRBD2. Germline CDR1 and CDR2: MNHEY and SVGEGT. Trimming cost V 2 bases and J 3 bases; bases outside gene matches: 2. CDR3 length: 15 amino acids. The CDR3 region has the DNA TGTGCCAGCAGTTACCGGCGGGGGGACACCGGGGAGCTGTTTTTT. It translates to CASSYRRGDTGELFF.

The chain recombines TRBV7-9 with TRBJ2-7; no clear D. The length of the CDR3 is 16 residues. Germline V gives CDR1 SEHNR, CDR2 FQNEAQ (reference sequence). V lost 6 bases and J lost 0, with 18 bases in between. In nucleotides, the CDR3 is TGTGCCAGCAGTAACCGCGGCACACCCAGCTCCTACGAGCAGTACTTC. The encoded protein is CASSNRGTPSSYEQYF. The variable domain in full, with the rest retrieved from reference TRBV7-9 and TRBJ2-7, is DTGVSQNPRHKITKRGQNVTFRCDPISEHNRLYWYRQTLGQGPEFLTYFQNEAQLEKSRLLSDRFSAERPKGSFSTLEIQRTEQGDSAMYLCASSNRGTPSSYEQYFGPGTRLTVT.

This clone has just a few counts. The gene calls are TRBV28 and TRBJ2-3, with TRBD1 identical over 7 bases. V dropped 3 bases and J dropped 2; count of bases not matched to a gene: 2. CDR3 length equals 14 residues. From germline, CDR1 is MDHEN and CDR2 SYDVKM. In DNA, the CDR3 is TGTGCCAGCAGTTTTGGACAGGTCACAGATACGCAGTATTTT. Amino acid sequence: CASSFGQVTDTQYF.

CDR3 bases: TGCGCCAGCAGCCCACTGACTGGGTTAGAGACCCAGTACTTC. Translating gives CASSPLTGLETQYF. This chain uses TRBV5-1 with TRBJ2-5, with D uncertain. Germline CDR1 reads SGHRS; CDR2 reads YFSETQ. Trimming removed 4 bases from V and 4 bases from J, with 14 bases in between. The length of the CDR3 is 14 residues.

This CDR3 reads CASRAGPVQETQYF. DNA of the CDR3: TGTGCCAGCAGGGCAGGGCCGGTTCAAGAGACCCAGTACTTC. This rearrangement joins TRBV7-2 to TRBJ2-5, with D perhaps matching TRBD1 (5 bases). Deletions cut 6 bases from V and 2 bases from J, with 13 bases between. CDR1 and CDR2 (germline): SGHTA, FQGNSA. This CDR3 region has 14 residues. Together with reference TRBV7-2 and TRBJ2-5, the CDR3 gives the full variable domain: GAGVSQSPSNKVTEKGKDVELRCDPISGHTALYWYRQSLGQGLEFLIYFQGNSAPDKSGLPSDRFSAERTGGSVSTLTIQRTQQEDSAVYLCASRAGPVQETQYFGPGTRLLVL.

This rearrangement joins TRBV11-2 to TRBJ1-5; the D is unclear. The length of the CDR3 is 15 residues. Trimming pared 3 bases from V and 0 bases from J, leaving 9 bases between. Per the germline V gene, CDR1 is SGHAT and CDR2 is FQNNGV. The CDR3 reads CASSFSRYSNQPQHF. CDR3 bases: TGTGCCAGCAGCTTTTCCAGGTATAGCAATCAGCCCCAGCATTTT.

This clone was seen only once. The CDR3 sequence: CASSRRGTSGSGTGELFF. The DNA for the CDR3 is TGTGCCAGCAGCCGACGAGGGACTAGCGGGAGTGGCACCGGGGAGCTGTTTTTT. The V and J genes are TRBV7-9 and TRBJ2-2; 14 bases are shared with TRBD2. V lost 5 bases, J lost 4 bases, and 9 bases stayed unmatched. Germline values: CDR1 SEHNR, CDR2 FQNEAQ (reference sequence). The CDR3 extends over 18 amino acids.

The chain recombines TRBV19 with TRBJ2-2, with TRBD2 identical over 7 bases. CDR1 and CDR2 (germline): LNHDA, SQIVND (reference sequence). Trimming removed 3 bases from V and 4 bases from J; junction bases left unmatched: 5. There are 15 residues in the CDR3. This chain's CDR3 is CASSIGLVITGELFF. The CDR3 DNA is TGTGCCAGTAGTATCGGACTAGTAATCACCGGGGAGCTGTTTTTT.

This clone occurred a few times. The J gene is TRBJ2-1, the V gene TRBV11-2; D ambiguous. The CDR3 covers 13 residues. Per the germline V gene, CDR1 is SGHAT and CDR2 is FQNNGV. V gave up 5 bases and J gave up 7 bases, with 12 bases separating them. The CDR3 here is CASSPFQTNEQFF. For the CDR3, the DNA is TGTGCCAGCAGCCCCTTCCAGACAAATGAGCAGTTCTTC.

This clone was picked up a small number of times. The chain links TRBV7-2 to TRBJ1-1, with 7 bases lining up with TRBD1. Germline V gives CDR1 SGHTA, CDR2 FQGNSA. The J segment lost 1 base and the V segment lost 5 bases, leaving 4 bases of the junction unmatched. The CDR3 contains 14 residues. In DNA, the CDR3 is TGTGCCAGCAGCATCGGGACAGCGAACACTGAAGCTTTCTTT. It codes for CASSIGTANTEAFF. Supplemented by reference TRBV7-2 and TRBJ1-1, the full variable domain reads GAGVSQSPSNKVTEKGKDVELRCDPISGHTALYWYRQSLGQGLEFLIYFQGNSAPDKSGLPSDRFSAERTGGSVSTLTIQRTQQEDSAVYLCASSIGTANTEAFFGQGTRLTVV.

V and J are TRBV5-1 and TRBJ2-3; possibly TRBD1 for D (6 bases). The germline V gene has CDR1 SGHRS and CDR2 YFSETQ. V was clipped by 6 bases and J by 0 bases, with 14 bases between them. The CDR3 runs 15 residues. The CDR3 region is CASKEQGLSTDTQYF. The CDR3 DNA reads TGCGCCAGCAAAGAACAGGGTCTCAGCACAGATACGCAGTATTTT.

The CDR3 region is CASSEFGQGGYEQYF. CDR3 DNA: TGTGCCAGCAGTGAATTCGGACAGGGAGGATACGAGCAGTACTTC. This chain uses TRBV2 with TRBJ2-7; 8 bases fit TRBD1. This CDR3 has 15 amino acids. The germline gives CDR1 SNHLY, CDR2 FYNNEI. V was pared by 2 bases and J by 4 bases, with 7 bases of the junction left unmatched.

The chain carries TRBV9 and TRBJ2-7; D is perhaps TRBD2 (6 bases). This CDR3 contains 14 residues. Trimming removed 1 base from V and 5 bases from J, with 13 bases in between. Germline assignment: CDR1 SGDLS and CDR2 YYNGEE. This CDR3 is CASSVTGSSNEQYF. The CDR3 region has the DNA TGTGCCAGCAGCGTAACCGGGAGTAGCAACGAGCAGTACTTC. The variable domain in full, completed from reference TRBV9 and TRBJ2-7, reads DSGVTQTPKHLITATGQRVTLRCSPRSGDLSVYWYQQSLDQGLQFLIQYYNGEERAKGNILERFSAQQFPDLHSELNLSSLELGDSALYFCASSVTGSSNEQYFGPGTRLTVT.

The genes are TRBV27 and TRBJ2-1; 15 bases fit TRBD2. The CDR3 spans 20 residues. Germline V gene sequence: CDR1 MNHEY, CDR2 SMNVEV (reference sequence). Trimming removed 4 bases from V and 0 bases from J; junction bases left unmatched: 10. The CDR3 bases are TGTGCCAGCAGTTCCCCTCCGGGACTAGCGGGAGGCGTCTCCTACAATGAGCAGTTCTTC. Encoded protein: CASSSPPGLAGGVSYNEQFF.

The V and J genes are TRBV18 and TRBJ1-1; D perhaps matches TRBD1 (5 bases). CDR1 is KGHSH and CDR2 is LQKENI in the germline V gene. The CDR3 is made up of 14 amino acids. V was shortened by 5 bases and J by 2 bases, with 12 bases between the two germline ends. The CDR3 region is CASSASGGNTEAFF. The CDR3 DNA reads as TGTGCCAGCTCAGCCTCGGGGGGAAACACTGAAGCTTTCTTT.

This clone turned up a few times. The V gene is TRBV16, the J gene TRBJ1-6; D call uncertain. Trimming took off 3 bases at V and 8 bases at J, with 17 bases between the two ends. The CDR3 has 16 residues. Germline values: CDR1 KGHSY, CDR2 FQNENV. The CDR3 DNA reads TGTGCCAGCAGCCAGCGGCGCTCCCCCGCAGATTCACCCCTCCACTTT. Its protein is CASSQRRSPADSPLHF. Full variable domain (rest looked up from reference TRBV16 and TRBJ1-6): GEEVAQTPKHLVRGEGQKAKLYCAPIKGHSYVFWYQQVLKNEFKFLISFQNENVFDETGMPKERFSAKCLPNSPCSLEIQATKLEDSAVYFCASSQRRSPADSPLHFGNGTRLTVT.

About this clone: This sample also contains other DNA sequences that code for the same CDR3. The chain carries TRBV7-2 and TRBJ2-7, with D maybe TRBD1 (6 bases). Trimming pared 3 bases from V and 0 bases from J, leaving 9 bases between. This CDR3 has 14 residues. The germline V gene has CDR1 SGHTA and CDR2 FQGNSA. The chain's CDR3 is CASSLDRVSYEQYF. The DNA of the CDR3 is TGTGCCAGCAGCTTGGACAGAGTCTCCTACGAGCAGTACTTC.

This chain joins TRBV7-2 and TRBJ2-2, with D tentatively TRBD1 (5 bases). V was cut by 2 bases and J by 6 bases, with 10 bases left in between. The CDR3 loop spans 14 amino acids. Per germline, CDR1 SGHTA and CDR2 FQGNSA. The CDR3 bases are TGTGCCAGCAGCTTACTCAGGGTCGCCGGGGAGCTGTTTTTT. The encoded protein is CASSLLRVAGELFF.

The V and J genes are TRBV24-1 and TRBJ2-1; TRBD2 matches 8 bases. Losses at the gene ends were 2 bases for V and 2 bases for J; bases not matched to a gene: 7. CDR1 KGHDR and CDR2 SFDVKD come from the germline V gene. This CDR3 spans 17 amino acids. The chain's CDR3 is CATSDSPLAATYNEQFF. The CDR3 nucleotides are TGTGCCACCAGTGATTCCCCACTAGCGGCCACCTACAATGAGCAGTTCTTC.

V gene TRBV29-1 combines with J gene TRBJ2-6; possible D gene TRBD1, 6 bases. The germline V gene encodes CDR1 SQVTM and CDR2 ANQGSEA. There are 13 residues in the CDR3. V lost 7 bases, J lost 4 bases, and 11 bases lay in between. DNA of the CDR3: TGCAGCGCAACAGGGCTGGGGGCCAACGTCCTGACTTTC. Translating it yields CSATGLGANVLTF.

This clone was recorded once. The chain uses TRBV18 and TRBJ2-5, with D uncertain. Trimming shortened V by 4 bases and J by 2 bases, and 8 bases separated the two germline ends. The CDR3 contains 13 residues. Per germline, CDR1 KGHSH and CDR2 LQKENI. In nucleotides, the CDR3 is TGTGCCAGCTCACTATTAGAACAAGAGACCCAGTACTTC. Residues: CASSLLEQETQYF.

The rearrangement uses TRBV7-2 and TRBJ2-3, with 13 bases aligning to TRBD2. The V segment lost 5 bases and the J segment 6 bases; nucleotides outside the gene matches: 8. Germline assignment: CDR1 SGHTA and CDR2 FQGNSA. The CDR3 spans 16 residues. The CDR3 DNA follows: TGTGCCAGCAGCAAGAGGACTAGCGGGGGTGGGGATACGCAGTATTTT. This gives the protein CASSKRTSGGGDTQYF.

The chain links TRBV10-3 to TRBJ2-1; TRBD2 matches 8 bases. With 3 bases clipped from V and 7 bases from J, the junction kept 5 bases outside the gene matches. The germline CDR1 and CDR2 sequences are ENHRY and SYGVKD. The CDR3 runs 14 residues. The CDR3 bases are TGTGCCATCAGTGATCGCGGGGGGCGAAATGAGCAGTTCTTC. Protein: CAISDRGGRNEQFF.

This clone was detected only once. At the DNA level, this CDR3 is encoded by other sequences in the same sample as well. CDR3 coding DNA: TGCGCCAGCAGCCCGGGGACTAGCGGGAGCACAGATACGCAGTATTTT. It translates to CASSPGTSGSTDTQYF. The chain has TRBV5-1 and TRBJ2-3; TRBD2 matches 12 bases. CDR1 is SGHRS, CDR2 YFSETQ, per germline. V lost 4 bases to trimming and J lost 0 bases; unmatched junction nucleotides: 3. This CDR3 spans 16 amino acids.